Listed below are T cell receptor beta chains from one sample, sequenced in a study of CD8+ T cells in alopecia areata. Libraries were prepared by immunoSEQ multiplex PCR; TCRdb keeps only in-frame clonotypes and omits some of them. The sample records approximately 300,000 clones, 58% being singletons. This specimen consisted of CD4+ T cells sorted from blood, obtained at week 24, from a patient treated with tofacitinib. The receptors were gathered from a human donor with alopecia areata. Both conserved end residues are part of each CDR3. The D gene is left open where the match is weak. A row's size may be missing; if present it is once, few, many or a size class.

cdr3_aa	cdr3_nt	v_call	j_call	clone_size	d_call
CASSQGFSSYNEQFF	TGCGCCAGCAGCCAAGGATTTAGCTCCTACAATGAGCAGTTCTTC	TRBV4-3	TRBJ2-1	-	-
CASSQESGLNYGYTF	TGTGCCAGCAGCCAGGAGAGCGGTCTAAACTATGGCTACACCTTC	TRBV11-2	TRBJ1-2	-	-
CAIASTGSTDTQYF	TGTGCCATCGCTTCGACGGGAAGCACAGATACGCAGTATTTT	TRBV10-3	TRBJ2-3	few	-
CASRPRAWSYNSPLHF	TGTGCCAGCAGGCCTCGTGCTTGGTCCTATAATTCACCCCTCCACTTT	TRBV2	TRBJ1-6	-	-
CASSYTPGQGGYEQYF	TGTGCCAGCAGTTATACGCCGGGACAGGGGGGCTACGAGCAGTACTTC	TRBV6-6	TRBJ2-7	-	TRBD1
CASSPDRVGTEAFF	TGCGCCAGCAGCCCGGACAGGGTGGGGACTGAAGCTTTCTTT	TRBV4-1	TRBJ1-1	-	TRBD1
CASSETSGGSDTQYF	TGTGCCAGCAGCGAAACTAGCGGGGGTTCTGATACGCAGTATTTT	TRBV7-9	TRBJ2-3	-	TRBD2
CASSRTGGRETQYF	TGCGCCAGCAGCCGGACGGGGGGTCGGGAGACCCAGTACTTC	TRBV4-1	TRBJ2-5	-	TRBD2
CASSHDRGPADF	TGTGCCAGCAGCCACGACAGGGGCCCAGCGGACTTC	TRBV14	TRBJ2-7	many	TRBD1
CASSLGASAPQETQYF	TGCGCCAGCAGCTTGGGGGCTAGCGCCCCACAAGAGACCCAGTACTTC	TRBV5-1	TRBJ2-5	-	-
CAWSLRGVVGTQYF	TGTGCCTGGAGCCTAAGGGGGGTGGTGGGGACCCAGTACTTC	TRBV30	TRBJ2-5	few	-
CASSELAGTFYTDTQYF	TGTGCCAGCAGTGAGTTAGCGGGGACATTCTACACAGATACGCAGTATTTT	TRBV2	TRBJ2-3	few	TRBD2
CSVDPQGSYGYTF	TGCAGCGTTGACCCACAGGGTAGCTATGGCTACACCTTC	TRBV29-1	TRBJ1-2	few	-
CASSSGSGNQPQHF	TGCGCCAGCAGCTCCGGGTCCGGCAATCAGCCCCAGCATTTT	TRBV5-1	TRBJ1-5	-	-
CSVEDPGTEAFF	TGCAGCGTTGAAGACCCCGGGACAGAAGCTTTCTTT	TRBV29-1	TRBJ1-1	few	-
CATGETNYGYTF	TGTGCCACTGGGGAGACTAACTATGGCTACACCTTC	TRBV6-5	TRBJ1-2	-	-
CSAHEDTQYF	TGCAGTGCTCATGAAGATACGCAGTATTTT	TRBV20-1	TRBJ2-3	-	-
CASSVNTGNGNTIYF	TGTGCCAGCAGCGTCAACACAGGGAACGGAAACACCATATATTTT	TRBV9	TRBJ1-3	-	-
CSASQGRDIQYF	TGCAGCGCATCTCAGGGGAGGGACATTCAGTACTTC	TRBV29-1	TRBJ2-4	-	-
CASSKGRSVIPLHF	TGTGCCAGCAGTAAGGGGCGGTCGGTAATTCCCCTCCACTTT	TRBV6-5	TRBJ1-6	-	-
CASSQTGGEAFF	TGTGCCAGCAGTCAGACAGGAGGGGAAGCTTTCTTT	TRBV9	TRBJ1-1	-	-
CASSQGMAGANVLTF	TGCGCCAGCAGCCAAGGGATGGCAGGGGCCAACGTCCTGACTTTC	TRBV4-1	TRBJ2-6	few	-
CSVVRQETTDTQYF	TGCAGCGTTGTACGACAGGAGACCACAGATACGCAGTATTTT	TRBV29-1	TRBJ2-3	few	-
CSVELGSEGYTF	TGCAGCGTTGAATTAGGGTCGGAAGGCTACACCTTC	TRBV29-1	TRBJ1-2	-	-
CASTLKGGRGPYGYTF	TGTGCCAGCACCTTAAAGGGGGGCAGGGGGCCTTATGGCTACACCTTC	TRBV2	TRBJ1-2	-	TRBD1
CASSPDGNYGYTF	TGTGCCAGCAGCCCCGACGGCAACTATGGCTACACCTTC	TRBV14	TRBJ1-2	few	-